This note documents a single T cell receptor beta chain sequence. The data derive from a study of beta chain features in type 1 diabetes. The study reverse transcribed the entire isolated RNA, so it sequenced expressed TCRB transcripts. Generated by immunoSEQ multiplex PCR, the TCRdb table keeps only in-frame clones and is missing some. The sample yields about 360,000 clones, roughly 12% seen once. Sequencing was done on a sample of naive CD4+ T cells from blood. The sequence was collected from a man younger than 35 in good health.

This CDR3 is CASSLRAGGDLSTDTQYF. CDR3 nucleotide sequence: TGTGCCAGCAGCTTACGGGCAGGAGGAGACCTAAGCACAGATACGCAGTATTTT. The chain joins TRBV11-3 to TRBJ2-3; D is perhaps TRBD2 (5 bases). Between the trimmed V and J ends, which lost 2 bases and 0 bases, there was a span of 18 bases. From germline, CDR1 is SGHNT and CDR2 YENEEA. The length of the CDR3 is 18 residues.